The 4 T cell receptor beta chains given below trace back to one sample, sequenced in a study of identical twins. TCRdb called the 5' RACE reads again in MiXCR, with one record for every CDR3 protein. The table has 310,000 or so distinct CDR3 sequences, 8% to 9% seen once. This sample was shared with a second study, whose subject was yellow fever vaccine responses in identical twins.

The sample consisted of memory (CD45RO+) T cells sorted from blood. Receptor source: a woman between 18 and 30 years old in good health.

CDR3 residues: CSARDTEGVLAKNIQYF. The CDR3, as DNA: TGCAGTGCTAGAGATACCGAGGGAGTCTTAGCCAAAAACATTCAGTACTTC. The chain has TRBV20-1 and TRBJ2-4, with D possibly matching TRBD2 (5 bases). Trimming pared 0 bases from V and 0 bases from J, leaving 15 bases between. The CDR3 length is 17 residues. The germline V gene has CDR1 DFQATT and CDR2 SNEGSKA (reference sequence).

This sequence joins TRBV12-3 or TRBV12-4 and TRBJ2-2; the D gene is possibly TRBD1 (7 bases). The CDR3 is 15 residues long. V was trimmed by 5 bases and J by 6 bases, leaving 16 bases between them. The DNA of the CDR3 is TGTGCCAGCAGTCTACGACAGGGCGGGGCCGGGGAGCTGTTTTTT. This translates into CASSLRQGGAGELFF.

This clonotype has only a few counts. The gene calls are TRBV7-8 and TRBJ1-1, with 9 nucleotides matching TRBD1. CDR1 is SGHVS, CDR2 FQNEAQ, per germline. The CDR3 totals 17 residues. J gave up 0 bases and V 5 bases, and 10 bases lay outside the gene matches. The CDR3 reads CASSPTGGHSMNTEAFF. The CDR3 nucleotides are TGTGCCAGCAGCCCGACAGGGGGACACTCGATGAACACTGAAGCTTTCTTT.

This CDR3 reads CASTTSGTSTDTQYF. The CDR3 coding sequence is TGTGCCAGCACCACGTCGGGGACGAGCACAGATACGCAGTATTTT. This chain uses TRBV9 with TRBJ2-3; the D gene could be TRBD1 or TRBD2 (5 bases each). V lost 6 bases to trimming and J lost 0 bases, with 14 bases between them. The CDR3 is 15 amino acids. Germline V CDR1 and CDR2: SGDLS, YYNGEE. Supplemented by reference TRBV9 and TRBJ2-3, the full variable domain reads DSGVTQTPKHLITATGQRVTLRCSPRSGDLSVYWYQQSLDQGLQFLIQYYNGEERAKGNILERFSAQQFPDLHSELNLSSLELGDSALYFCASTTSGTSTDTQYFGPGTRLTVL.